This entry features one TCR beta chain sequence. Its antigen is currently unknown. The sample belongs to a study of shared clonotypes between healthy human individuals. Overall study: Per donor, three plates held CD4 naive cells, three held CD4 memory, two held CD8 naive and one held CD8 memory. Study results and limitations: Rarefaction showed that sequencing of sorted subsets was incomplete (despite large depth). Naive subsets tended to show greater estimated richness than memory subsets.

CD45RO-negative, CCR7-positively selected cells formed the naive CD8 fraction, excluding terminally differentiated effector memory CD45RA+ cells. At deep level, the assay was performed. The data were produced by immunoSEQ multiplex PCR, yet TCRdb's version contains in-frame clones alone and is incomplete. The table lists roughly 2,000,000 clones, 93% of them singletons. Trimming cost V 7 bases and J 2 bases; bases outside gene matches: 7. This CDR3 is 15 amino acids long. The germline V gene has CDR1 SEHNR and CDR2 FQNEAQ (reference sequence). The specimen was naive CD8+ T cells from PBMCs. The chain is built from TRBV7-9 and TRBJ2-1; 8 bases are a match to TRBD2. The TCR sequence derives from a man aged 18-30 years in good health. Some clones in this sample may be carry-over from other donors' samples. The CDR3 spells CASIPGGTTYNEQFF. CDR3 coding DNA: TGTGCCAGCATCCCGGGGGGGACCACCTACAATGAGCAGTTCTTC.